This is a list of T cell receptor beta chains from one sample in a study of identical twins. TCRdb re-called the 5' RACE reads through MiXCR, storing one row per CDR3 protein. The sample comprises 1.5 million or so distinct CDR3 sequences, 32% of which are singletons, and 0.25% to 0.3% rests with the top ten. The specimen sequenced was cord blood. Receptors originate from a newborn girl in good health. Each CDR3 is given with its conserved first and last residue.

>TRBJ2-7|TRBV12-3/TRBV12-4|14
CASTLQGAVYEQYF
>TRBJ2-5|TRBV10-3|16
CAISESTAGFQETQYF
>TRBJ2-1|TRBV27|15
CASSFEASGNNEQFF
>TRBJ2-3|TRBV7-2|16
CASSLSVSGRADTQYF
>TRBJ2-3|TRBV12-3/TRBV12-4|13
CASSPKRADTQYF
>TRBJ2-1|TRBV19|15
CASSIPWRHGNEQFF
>TRBJ2-1|TRBV11-2|18
CASSLVWGGTRAYNEQFF
>TRBJ2-1|TRBV20-1|11
CSTHRYNEQFF
>TRBJ1-1|TRBV13|13
CASSLGTAREAFF
>TRBJ1-1|TRBV5-1|14
CASSYPFKNTEAFF
>TRBJ1-1|TRBV27|14
CASSLNPGVAEAFF
>TRBJ2-1|TRBV4-1|16
CASSQRTGGPLNEQFF